Listed below are T cell receptor beta chains from one sample, sequenced in a study of OX40 agonist ivuxolimab in advanced cancers. Generated by immunoSEQ multiplex PCR, the TCRdb table keeps only in-frame clones and is missing some. The sample has about 50,000 clones; approximately 89% are singletons. Sequences were derived from CD4+ or CD8+ T cells sorted from blood, sampled in a trial of the OX40 agonist ivuxolimab. The receptors were sampled from an adult with an advanced solid tumor such as melanoma, head and neck, liver or kidney cancer. The CDR3 runs from the conserved cysteine through the conserved F or W. D genes are given only for firm matches. The size field is filled for only some rows; it gives once, few, many or a size class.

j_call clone_size v_call d_call cdr3_nt cdr3_aa
TRBJ2-7 few TRBV10-2 TRBD2 TGCGCCAGCAGGGGACTAGCGGGCTACGAGCAGTACTTC CASRGLAGYEQYF
TRBJ2-3 NA TRBV4-1 NA TGCGCCAGCAGCCAATCCCGAACGGATACGCAGTATTTT CASSQSRTDTQYF
TRBJ1-1 NA TRBV15 TRBD1 TGTGCCACCAGCAGCCGGGACAGGGGGGCCACTGAAGCTTTCTTT CATSSRDRGATEAFF
TRBJ2-2 NA TRBV21-1 NA TGTGCCAGCGAACGCGGCACCGGGGAGCTGTTTTTT CASERGTGELFF
TRBJ2-3 NA TRBV4-3 NA TGCGCCAGCAGCCAAGGTACGGGACCCACAGATACGCAGTATTTT CASSQGTGPTDTQYF
TRBJ1-4 once TRBV29-1 NA TGCAGCGTTGAGGCCAGCGGAAATGAAAAACTGTTTTTT CSVEASGNEKLFF
TRBJ2-5 NA TRBV11-3 TRBD2 TGTGCCAGCAGCCCCCGGGGGCGGGGGGCCGAGTCTGAGACCCAGTACTTC CASSPRGRGAESETQYF
TRBJ1-2 NA TRBV9 NA TGTGCCAGCAGCGCTGGGGACACAGGCTACACCTTC CASSAGDTGYTF
TRBJ2-1 NA TRBV5-1 TRBD2 TGCGCCAGCAGCTTAACTAGCGGAGACTCCTACAATGAGCAGTTCTTC CASSLTSGDSYNEQFF
TRBJ1-2 NA TRBV13 NA TGTGCCAGCAGCCAGGACAGAGCGCCGGCTAACTATGGCTACACCTTC CASSQDRAPANYGYTF
TRBJ1-4 NA TRBV4-1 TRBD1 TGCGCCAGCAGCCCCGACAGGGTTGGTGAAAAACTGTTTTTT CASSPDRVGEKLFF
TRBJ2-3 NA TRBV4-1 NA TGCGCCAGCAGCCAAGAGGGAGGCCCATTACTAGATACGCAGTATTTT CASSQEGGPLLDTQYF
TRBJ1-5 NA TRBV28 NA TGTGCCAGCAGGCTCAGGGGCAATCAGCCCCAGCATTTT CASRLRGNQPQHF
TRBJ1-1 once TRBV18 TRBD1 TGTGCCAGCTCACGGGAGACAGGGTATGAGGGCACTGAAGCTTTCTTT CASSRETGYEGTEAFF
TRBJ1-4 few TRBV28 NA TGTGCCAGCAGTTTACTTCTCTCCTCCGGTGAAAAACTGTTTTTT CASSLLLSSGEKLFF
TRBJ1-3 medium-sized TRBV6-1 NA TGTGCCAGCAGTGAATCAGGGGACGGTGGAAACACCATATATTTT CASSESGDGGNTIYF
TRBJ1-5 NA TRBV6-5 NA TGTGCCAGCAGTAAATATAGCAATCAGCCCCAGCATTTT CASSKYSNQPQHF
TRBJ2-7 NA TRBV6-5 NA TGTGCCAGCAGCGGCCCCAGGGGTTACGAGCAGTACTTC CASSGPRGYEQYF
TRBJ2-7 NA TRBV19 TRBD1 TGTGCCAGTAGTATAGAAGTGGGACAGTCCTACGAGCAGTACTTC CASSIEVGQSYEQYF
TRBJ2-3 NA TRBV2 TRBD2 TGTGCCAGCAGTGATTCACTAGCGGGACCCGCGAATACGCAGTATTTT CASSDSLAGPANTQYF
TRBJ1-5 NA TRBV28 NA TGTGCCAGCAGTAGGGATCAGCCCCAGCATTTT CASSRDQPQHF
TRBJ2-3 NA TRBV4-1 TRBD2 TGCGCCAGCAGCTTAGCGGGAGATGGGTTAGATACGCAGTATTTT CASSLAGDGLDTQYF
TRBJ2-5 NA TRBV27 TRBD1 TGTGCCAGCAATACCGGGACAGGGCGAACAGAGACCCAGTACTTC CASNTGTGRTETQYF
TRBJ1-2 NA TRBV19 TRBD1 TGTGCCAGTAGCACCAACCCCACGGACAGGGGTCGTGGCTACACCTTC CASSTNPTDRGRGYTF
TRBJ2-3 few TRBV9 NA TGTGCCAGCAGCGTAGTGGTGGATGGGTACACAGATACGCAGTATTTT CASSVVVDGYTDTQYF
TRBJ2-1 NA TRBV5-1 TRBD2 TGCGCCAGCAGCACAGAACTAGCGGGGGGTTATGAGCAGTTCTTC CASSTELAGGYEQFF
TRBJ1-2 NA TRBV28 NA TGTGCCAGCAGTTTAGGCAGGGGATGGGGCTATGGCTACACCTTC CASSLGRGWGYGYTF
TRBJ1-2 NA TRBV30 NA TGTGCCTGGAGATGGGGGAGCGGCTACACCTTC CAWRWGSGYTF
TRBJ1-5 NA TRBV19 TRBD1 TGTGCCAGTAGTATCTTGACAGGGGGCTCGGGCAATCAGCCCCAGCATTTT CASSILTGGSGNQPQHF
TRBJ1-5 NA TRBV27 NA TGTGCCAGCAGTTTAGAGTCCCCCGACCAGGGACAGCCCCAGCATTTT CASSLESPDQGQPQHF
TRBJ2-7 NA TRBV5-1 TRBD1 TGCGCCAGCAGCCGCGGACAGGGACCCTACGAGCAGTACTTC CASSRGQGPYEQYF
TRBJ1-2 once TRBV6-5 NA TGTGCCAGCAGAACTGACAGTCTTGGTGTTGGGTACACCTTC CASRTDSLGVGYTF